This is a list of T cell receptor beta chains from one sample in a study of T-cell memory formation after mild COVID-19. MiXCR was run by TCRdb on the 5' RACE reads, yielding one entry per CDR3 protein. The repertoire holds about 210,000 distinct CDR3 sequences, with over 9.5% as singletons. The material sequenced was PBMCs or a T cell subset sorted from them (not recorded which). These receptors originate from a man aged 18 to 35 who had mild COVID-19 (a few samples of this study predate the infection). Cell type and time point are not known. Both conserved end residues are part of each CDR3. The D gene is left open where the match is weak. A row's size may be missing; if present it is once, few, many or a size class.

length	size	D	V	J	DNA	CDR3
15	NA	TRBD2	TRBV11-2	TRBJ2-3	TGTGCCAGCAGGGAGCAGCGGGGGGCCACAGATACGCAGTATTTT	CASREQRGATDTQYF
13	NA	NA	TRBV7-3	TRBJ1-1	TGTGCCAGCAGCAAAGGGGGGAGCACTGAAGCTTTCTTT	CASSKGGSTEAFF
13	few	TRBD1	TRBV20-1	TRBJ2-7	TGCAGTGCTAGGGACAGGGGGCAGTACGAGCAGTACTTC	CSARDRGQYEQYF
15	many	NA	TRBV4-2	TRBJ2-3	TGTGCCAGCAGCCAAGATCGTGTTTCGACCGATACGCAGTATTTT	CASSQDRVSTDTQYF
13	few	NA	TRBV5-1	TRBJ2-6	TGCGCCAGCACTCCCGGGGGTTCCAACGTCCTGACTTTC	CASTPGGSNVLTF
15	NA	TRBD1	TRBV12-3/TRBV12-4	TRBJ1-6	TGTGCCAGCAGTCCTACAGGGGGGAGTGGGTCACCCCTCCACTTT	CASSPTGGSGSPLHF
15	few	TRBD1	TRBV2	TRBJ1-2	TGTGCCAGCAGTGTGGGACAGGCGACGAGCTATGGCTACACCTTC	CASSVGQATSYGYTF
12	NA	NA	TRBV7-3	TRBJ2-2	TGTGCCAGCGGGACCAACACCGGGGAGCTGTTTTTT	CASGTNTGELFF
14	few	NA	TRBV5-1	TRBJ1-1	TGCGCCAGCAGCTCTCAGACAGGTCCAGAGGAAGCTTTCTTT	CASSSQTGPEEAFF
15	few	NA	TRBV2	TRBJ2-2	TGTGCCAGCAGTGAGATGGGACTGAACACCGGGGAGCTGTTTTTT	CASSEMGLNTGELFF
18	few	NA	TRBV7-8	TRBJ2-2	TGTGCCAGCAGCTTATCACGGGACACCCCCTTGGGAACCGGGGAGCTGTTTTTT	CASSLSRDTPLGTGELFF
16	many	NA	TRBV24-1	TRBJ2-3	TGTGCCACCAGTGATTCCGGGACGGCTAGCACAGATACGCAGTATTTT	CATSDSGTASTDTQYF
14	NA	TRBD1	TRBV12-3/TRBV12-4	TRBJ1-6	TGTGCCAGCACCTGGACAGGGGGTAATTCACCCCTCCACTTT	CASTWTGGNSPLHF
14	NA	NA	TRBV20-1	TRBJ2-3	TGCAGTGCTATGGGGCAGGGTAGCACAGATACGCAGTATTTT	CSAMGQGSTDTQYF
12	many	TRBD1	TRBV18	TRBJ2-1	TGTGCCAGCTCTGACAGGGACAATGAGCAGTTCTTC	CASSDRDNEQFF
16	many	TRBD2	TRBV5-1	TRBJ2-3	TGCGCCAGCAGCTCCATGGTTGGCGGGGGAGCGAATACGCAGTATTTT	CASSSMVGGGANTQYF
21	few	TRBD1	TRBV7-4	TRBJ1-1	TGTGCCAGCAGCTTAAAGCACGGGACAGGGGGGTCGTCTAAACCGAACACTGAAGCTTTCTTT	CASSLKHGTGGSSKPNTEAFF
12	few	NA	TRBV6-2/TRBV6-3	TRBJ1-1	TGTGCCAGCAGTTACTCGGCGGACCATTGCTTCTTT	CASSYSADHCFF
14	many	TRBD2	TRBV20-1	TRBJ2-3	TGCAGTGCTCCGGGGGGGTTGGGGACAGATACGCAGTATTTT	CSAPGGLGTDTQYF
15	NA	TRBD1	TRBV28	TRBJ2-2	TGTGCCAGCAGATCAGGGACAGGAAAATGGGGGGAGCTGTTTTTT	CASRSGTGKWGELFF
16	few	TRBD1	TRBV10-3	TRBJ2-6	TGTGCCTCCCAGGGACAGGGGTCCTCTGGGGCCAACGTCCTGACTTTC	CASQGQGSSGANVLTF